These 17 T cell receptor beta chains came from one sample sequenced in a study of blood T cell repertoires in COVID-19. Libraries were prepared by immunoSEQ multiplex PCR; TCRdb keeps only in-frame clonotypes and omits some of them. The data hold about 170,000 clones, with roughly 84% observed a single time. Sequencing was carried out using peripheral blood. Every receptor here comes from a human donor with acute or convalescent COVID-19. The donor label of this sample is uncertain.

CDR3 region: CASSIEAGVHNEQFF. CDR3 nucleotides: TGTGCCAGTAGTATCGAGGCGGGGGTCCACAATGAGCAGTTCTTC. V gene TRBV19 combines with J gene TRBJ2-1, with TRBD2 matching 7 bases. Germline CDR1 and CDR2: LNHDA and SQIVND (reference sequence). J was trimmed by 5 bases and V by 3 bases; bases with no gene match: 7. CDR3 length equals 15 residues.

This sequence joins TRBV5-1 and TRBJ2-1, with 8 positions matching TRBD2. The CDR3 sequence is 16 residues long. The V gene's germline CDR1 is SGHRS and CDR2 YFSETQ. V was pared by 0 bases and J by 7 bases, with 9 bases of the junction left unmatched. The CDR3 is CASSLVTSGGPNEQFF. DNA for the CDR3: TGCGCCAGCAGCTTGGTAACCAGCGGGGGCCCGAATGAGCAGTTCTTC.

There are a few counts of this clone. The chain is built from TRBV5-1 and TRBJ2-1; 8 nucleotides agree with TRBD2. Unmatched junction bases numbered 9, after V lost 4 bases and J lost 0 bases. Germline assignment: CDR1 SGHRS and CDR2 YFSETQ. The CDR3 is 17 amino acids. CDR3 sequence reads: CASSRRDSGSSYNEQFF. CDR3 nucleotides: TGCGCCAGCAGCCGGAGAGACAGCGGGAGCTCCTACAATGAGCAGTTCTTC.

A single count supports this clone. The V call is TRBV29-1, the J call TRBJ2-5, with 12 bases that match TRBD2. The CDR3 spans 13 residues. The J segment lost 5 bases and the V segment lost 6 bases, leaving 4 bases of the junction unmatched. Germline V gene data show CDR1 as SQVTM and CDR2 as ANQGSEA. Here the CDR3 reads CSVLGTSGETQYF. The CDR3 DNA reads as TGCAGCGTCCTCGGGACTAGCGGGGAGACCCAGTACTTC.

V gene TRBV9 combines with J gene TRBJ2-3; 12 bases match TRBD1. The CDR3 runs 15 residues. V lost 0 bases to trimming and J lost 6 bases; unmatched junction nucleotides: 2. The germline V gene has CDR1 SGDLS and CDR2 YYNGEE. CDR3 coding DNA: TGTGCCAGCAGCGTAGGGGGACAGGGGGCGGATACGCAGTATTTT. Encoded protein: CASSVGGQGADTQYF.

For the CDR3, the DNA is TGTGCCAGCAGCCAAGATAAGGGGGGGCCCCTCGGGTATTTT. It specifies CASSQDKGGPLGYF. This rearrangement joins TRBV3-1 (or the pseudogene TRBV3-2) to TRBJ2-3; a possible D gene is TRBD2 (7 bases). Germline V lookup: CDR1 LGHDT, CDR2 YNNKEL (reference sequence). Trimming left V 0 bases short and J 14 bases short, with 18 bases between. CDR3 size: 14 residues.

This chain connects TRBV28 to TRBJ2-7; 9 nucleotides agree with TRBD1. J gave up 4 bases and V 2 bases, and 6 bases lay outside the gene matches. Germline assignment: CDR1 MDHEN and CDR2 SYDVKM. The CDR3 has 15 amino acids. DNA of the CDR3: TGTGCCAGCAGTTTAGGACAGGGGAGGATATACGAGCAGTACTTC. Translation: CASSLGQGRIYEQYF.

This clone has only a few counts. The DNA of the CDR3 is TGTGCCACCAGCCTTGAAAGGGGCCAGCCCCAGCATTTT. Its protein is CATSLERGQPQHF. This chain joins TRBV15 and TRBJ1-5, with D tentatively TRBD1 (5 bases). Trimming removed 5 bases at V and 7 bases at J, with 12 bases between. This CDR3 has 13 residues. Germline V gene data show CDR1 as LNHNV and CDR2 as YYDKDF (reference sequence).

The chain couples TRBV7-8 to TRBJ1-4; possible D gene TRBD1, 6 bases. The CDR3 is 16 amino acids. The germline V and J ends were trimmed by 3 bases and 8 bases, with 19 bases remaining between them. CDR1 and CDR2 from the germline V gene are SGHVS and FQNEAQ. CDR3 in amino acids: CASSLVNLRGGEKLFF. The CDR3 DNA reads TGTGCCAGCAGCTTGGTCAACTTAAGGGGGGGAGAAAAACTGTTTTTT.

The chain recombines TRBV30 with TRBJ2-1, with D possibly being TRBD1 (6 bases). Germline-derived CDR1 and CDR2 are GTSNPN and SVGIG (reference sequence). This CDR3 comprises 14 residues. V was pared by 5 bases and J by 2 bases, with 13 bases between. CDR3 residues: CAWLTGTPYNEQFF. The CDR3 DNA reads TGTGCCTGGCTGACCGGGACACCCTACAATGAGCAGTTCTTC.

This clone came up a few times. The V gene is TRBV11-2, the J gene TRBJ1-3, with D perhaps TRBD1 (6 bases). V lost 1 base to trimming and J lost 16 bases, with 14 bases between them. Germline V CDR1 and CDR2: SGHAT, FQNNGV. CDR3 length equals 12 residues. The CDR3 here is CASSLGGHSGYF. In nucleotides, the CDR3 is TGTGCCAGCAGCTTAGGGGGACATTCGGGGTATTTT. The variable domain in full, completed from reference TRBV11-2 and TRBJ1-3, reads EAGVAQSPRYKIIEKRQSVAFWCNPISGHATLYWYQQILGQGPKLLIQFQNNGVVDDSQLPKDRFSAERLKGVDSTLKIQPAKLEDSAVYLCASSLGGHSGYFGEGSWLTVV.

The V call is TRBV30, the J call TRBJ1-5, with TRBD1 identical over 7 bases. Germline V lookup: CDR1 GTSNPN, CDR2 SVGIG (reference sequence). V was clipped by 2 bases and J by 4 bases; unmatched bases: 5. This CDR3 spans 14 amino acids. The CDR3, as DNA: TGTGCCTGGAGTCCCGGGACAGCTAATCAGCCCCAGCATTTT. Translation: CAWSPGTANQPQHF.

This clone was observed a few times. The chain carries TRBV12-3 or TRBV12-4 and TRBJ1-3; D not resolved. The CDR3 runs 12 residues. Trimming removed 5 bases at V and 5 bases at J, with 7 bases between. The CDR3 loop reads CASSPSRNTIYF. The CDR3 DNA follows: TGTGCCAGCAGTCCCAGTAGAAACACCATATATTTT.

The J gene is TRBJ2-1, the V gene TRBV6-6; 9 positions match TRBD2. The germline CDR1 and CDR2 sequences are MNHNY and SVGAGI (reference sequence). The V segment lost 6 bases and the J segment 5 bases; nucleotides outside the gene matches: 5. The CDR3 totals 14 residues. CDR3 nucleotide sequence: TGTGCCAGCAGACAAGCGGGGGGTCACAATGAGCAGTTCTTC. Translated: CASRQAGGHNEQFF.

The chain is built from TRBV2 and TRBJ1-3, with D hard to call. This CDR3 contains 13 residues. Trimming stripped 6 bases from V and 2 bases from J, with 8 bases between. Germline V gene lookup returns CDR1 SNHLY and CDR2 FYNNEI. The CDR3 nucleotides are TGTGCCAGCAGCGTCGTTACTGGAAACACCATATATTTT. Translated: CASSVVTGNTIYF.

V and J are TRBV2 and TRBJ2-1; 10 nucleotides match TRBD1. The CDR3 extends over 12 amino acids. From germline, CDR1 is SNHLY and CDR2 FYNNEI. Trimming cost V 8 bases and J 11 bases; bases outside gene matches: 6. The CDR3: CASGQGGGKQFF. In DNA, the CDR3 is TGTGCCAGCGGACAGGGGGGAGGGAAGCAGTTCTTC.

This rearrangement joins TRBV19 to TRBJ2-1; D perhaps matches TRBD2 (6 bases). This CDR3 has 14 residues. Per the germline V gene, CDR1 is LNHDA and CDR2 is SQIVND (reference sequence). The V and J ends lost 9 bases and 4 bases respectively, with 16 bases between them. CDR3 residues: CASSRDFGYNEQFF. For the CDR3, the DNA is TGTGCCAGCAGCCGGGACTTCGGATACAATGAGCAGTTCTTC. The full variable domain, completed using reference TRBV19 and TRBJ2-1, is DGGITQSPKYLFRKEGQNVTLSCEQNLNHDAMYWYRQDPGQGLRLIYYSQIVNDFQKGDIAEGYSVSREKKESFPLTVTSAQKNPTAFYLCASSRDFGYNEQFFGPGTRLTVL.